What follows are 30 T cell receptor beta chains derived from one specimen sequenced in a study of identical twins. TCRdb ran MiXCR on the 5' RACE reads and lists one entry per CDR3 protein. Of 350,000 to 600,000 distinct CDR3 sequences listed, approximately 15% are singletons. The same data also contributed to another study, on yellow fever vaccine responses in identical twins.

The sample comprised CD4+ T cells sorted from blood. Receptor source: a woman between 18 and 30 years old in good health.

CDR3 in DNA: TGTGCCAGCAGTTACTCGACGCAGGACGAAGAGACCCAGTACTTC. It yields the protein CASSYSTQDEETQYF. The genes are TRBV6-5 and TRBJ2-5; D uncertain. V gave up 0 bases and J gave up 3 bases, with 11 bases separating them. CDR3 length: 15 residues. Germline assignment: CDR1 MNHEY and CDR2 SVGAGI.

In its sample, this clonotype was seen many times. J is TRBJ1-2 and V is TRBV5-1, with D unclear. Germline V gene lookup returns CDR1 SGHRS and CDR2 YFSETQ. There are 14 residues in the CDR3. The germline V and J ends were trimmed by 4 bases and 4 bases, with 14 bases remaining between them. This CDR3 reads CASSPGGRVYGYTF. The CDR3, as DNA: TGCGCCAGCAGCCCGGGAGGACGGGTCTATGGCTACACCTTC. The entire variable domain, with the rest obtained from reference TRBV5-1 and TRBJ1-2, is as follows: KAGVTQTPRYLIKTRGQQVTLSCSPISGHRSVSWYQQTPGQGLQFLFEYFSETQRNKGNFPGRFSGRQFSNSRSEMNVSTLELGDSALYLCASSPGGRVYGYTFGSGTRLTVV.

This rearrangement joins TRBV12-3 or TRBV12-4 to TRBJ2-4; TRBD2 matches at 11 bases. This CDR3 has 15 amino acids. V gave up 6 bases and J gave up 7 bases; unmatched junction bases: 8. The CDR3: CASSPNSGGANIQYF. The CDR3 nucleotides are TGTGCCAGCAGCCCTAATAGCGGGGGGGCGAACATTCAGTACTTC.

This clonotype was observed a handful of times. The CDR3 DNA reads as TGTGCCAGCAGAAGGGGGATCAATCAGCCCCAGCATTTT. Its translation: CASRRGINQPQHF. The chain combines TRBV6-6 with TRBJ1-5, with D possibly TRBD1 on 6 matching bases. CDR3 length: 13 residues. From germline, CDR1 is MNHNY and CDR2 SVGAGI (reference sequence). Trimming took 6 bases from V and 3 from J, leaving 9 bases between them.

The chain carries TRBV20-1 and TRBJ2-3, with TRBD2 as a possible D gene (6 bases). This CDR3 contains 14 residues. Trimming stripped 1 base from V and 4 bases from J, with 12 bases between. CDR1 is DFQATT, CDR2 SNEGSKA, per germline (reference sequence). CDR3 protein: CSARGRSGADTQYF. CDR3 nucleotides: TGCAGTGCTAGAGGTCGCTCGGGGGCAGATACGCAGTATTTT.

In the case of this clonotype: A junction end diverges from the germline sequence, so it may reflect a read error. The rearrangement uses TRBV4-1 and TRBJ2-1, with 8 bases matching TRBD2. The CDR3 is 15 residues long. Germline V gives CDR1 MGHRA, CDR2 YSYEKL. The CDR3 DNA follows: TGCGCCAGCAGCCACCCCGGACTAGCCGTCAATGATCAGTTCTTC. Translating it yields CASSHPGLAVNDQFF.

The chain employs TRBV7-3 and TRBJ2-2; 15 nucleotides match TRBD2. The CDR3 contains 18 residues. V lost 5 bases and J lost 4; bases outside the gene matches: 8. CDR1 is SGHTA and CDR2 is FQGTGA in the germline V gene. Written as DNA, the CDR3 is TGTGCCAGCAGCCGGACTAGCGGGGGGGCGATGTCCACCGGGGAGCTGTTTTTT. Protein sequence: CASSRTSGGAMSTGELFF.

This sequence joins TRBV28 and TRBJ2-3; no firm D call. The CDR3 totals 14 residues. Between the trimmed V and J ends, which lost 6 bases and 4 bases, there was a span of 14 bases. Germline V gene sequence: CDR1 MDHEN, CDR2 SYDVKM. This CDR3 reads CASRGSIHPDTQYF. The CDR3 DNA follows: TGTGCCAGCAGGGGGTCAATTCATCCAGATACGCAGTATTTT.

For the CDR3, the DNA is TGCGCCAGCAGCTGGACAGGGGGCGCGGGGACTAGCCGATCAGATACGCAGTATTTT. Amino acid sequence: CASSWTGGAGTSRSDTQYF. The V gene is TRBV5-1, the J gene TRBJ2-3, with TRBD1 matching over 11 bases. This CDR3 spans 19 amino acids. The germline gives CDR1 SGHRS, CDR2 YFSETQ. The V segment lost 3 bases and the J segment 4 bases; nucleotides outside the gene matches: 16.

This clonotype appeared a few times. The chain carries TRBV6-5 and TRBJ1-1; TRBD1 agrees at 9 bases. After removal of 4 bases from V and 5 bases from J, the junction contained 8 bases not matched to a gene. Germline V lookup: CDR1 MNHEY, CDR2 SVGAGI. The CDR3 consists of 15 residues. The CDR3 DNA follows: TGTGCCAGCAGTTTACAGGGGGCGGGTATTACTGAAGCTTTCTTT. The encoded protein is CASSLQGAGITEAFF.

This clonotype was seen only a few times. The V call is TRBV29-1, the J call TRBJ1-4, with 8 nucleotides matching TRBD1. V shed 4 bases, J shed 7 bases, and the junction held 2 bases outside the gene matches. Germline lookup yields CDR1 SQVTM and CDR2 ANQGSEA. The CDR3 spans 12 residues. CDR3 residues: CSVGQGTEKLFF. CDR3 bases: TGCAGCGTTGGACAGGGGACTGAAAAACTGTTTTTT.

V is TRBV20-1 and J is TRBJ2-1; 7 bases are shared with TRBD2. Germline V gives CDR1 DFQATT, CDR2 SNEGSKA (reference sequence). V was pared by 7 bases and J by 4 bases, with 4 bases of the junction left unmatched. CDR3 length equals 12 residues. Here the CDR3 reads CSGGSSYNEQFF. CDR3 nucleotides: TGCAGTGGCGGGAGCTCGTACAATGAGCAGTTCTTC.

This clonotype has only a few counts. The V call is TRBV10-3, the J call TRBJ2-7; D is unclear. Trimming stripped 3 bases from V and 2 bases from J, with 5 bases between. Germline V CDR1 and CDR2: ENHRY, SYGVKD. CDR3 length: 12 residues. The CDR3 nucleotides are TGTGCCATCAGTGACACCACCTACGAGCAGTACTTC. Translating gives CAISDTTYEQYF.

This clonotype was counted at least ten times. The chain links TRBV29-1 to TRBJ2-7, with D maybe TRBD2 (6 bases). This CDR3 spans 13 amino acids. Germline-derived CDR1 and CDR2 are SQVTM and ANQGSEA. Trimming left V 6 bases short and J 2 bases short, with 14 bases between. The DNA for the CDR3 is TGCAGCGTCGGCGGGGCAGGGACCTACGAGCAGTACTTC. It specifies CSVGGAGTYEQYF.

This clonotype was observed many times. The chain links TRBV29-1 to TRBJ2-3, with TRBD2 matching over 13 bases. V lost 1 base, J lost 0 bases, and 1 base stayed unmatched. This CDR3 has 16 residues. CDR1 is SQVTM, CDR2 ANQGSEA, per germline. CDR3 sequence (DNA): TGCAGCGTTGAAGCGGGACTAGCGGGAAGCACAGATACGCAGTATTTT. This gives the protein CSVEAGLAGSTDTQYF.

The CDR3, as DNA: TGCAGTGCTGCCGGGACTAGCGCGTACGAGCAGTACTTC. Its protein product is CSAAGTSAYEQYF. The chain links TRBV20-1 to TRBJ2-7, with 10 bases identical to TRBD2. This CDR3 is built from 13 residues. Trimming at V came to 5 bases and at J to 4 bases, leaving 5 bases not matched to a gene. The germline CDR1 and CDR2 sequences are DFQATT and SNEGSKA (reference sequence).

The rearrangement links TRBV19 to TRBJ2-5; D not resolved. V was pared by 1 base and J by 9 bases, with 12 bases between. This CDR3 contains 13 residues. CDR1 and CDR2 (germline): LNHDA, SQIVND (reference sequence). The CDR3 DNA follows: TGTGCCAGTAGTATAGCCCAGTGGACGGCCCAGTACTTC. This gives the protein CASSIAQWTAQYF. Together with reference TRBV19 and TRBJ2-5, the CDR3 gives the full variable domain: DGGITQSPKYLFRKEGQNVTLSCEQNLNHDAMYWYRQDPGQGLRLIYYSQIVNDFQKGDIAEGYSVSREKKESFPLTVTSAQKNPTAFYLCASSIAQWTAQYFGPGTRLLVL.

This clonotype was counted ten times or more. This rearrangement joins TRBV4-1 to TRBJ1-1; 8 bases align to TRBD1. CDR3 length: 16 amino acids. CDR1 MGHRA and CDR2 YSYEKL come from the germline V gene. Trimming removed 4 bases from V and 1 base from J; junction bases left unmatched: 8. Here the CDR3 reads CASSPGGQAKNTEAFF. The DNA for the CDR3 is TGCGCCAGCAGCCCGGGGGGACAGGCAAAGAACACTGAAGCTTTCTTT.

V is TRBV30 and J is TRBJ1-2, with TRBD1 matching 7 bases. Per germline, CDR1 GTSNPN and CDR2 SVGIG (reference sequence). Trimming removed 1 base from V and 2 bases from J; junction bases left unmatched: 4. The CDR3 covers 14 residues. CDR3 in DNA: TGTGCCTGGAGTGGGGACAGTCAGAACTATGGCTACACCTTC. This encodes CAWSGDSQNYGYTF. The full variable domain, in which reference TRBV30 and TRBJ1-2 provide the parts outside the CDR3, is SQTIHQWPATLVQPVGSPLSLECTVEGTSNPNLYWYRQAAGRGLQLLFYSVGIGQISSEVPQNLSASRPQDRQFILSSKKLLLSDSGFYLCAWSGDSQNYGYTFGSGTRLTVV.

The DNA of the CDR3 is TGTGCCAGCAACGCGGGACAGGGGTTGGAGACCCAGTACTTC. It is translated as CASNAGQGLETQYF. The V and J genes are TRBV12-3 or TRBV12-4 and TRBJ2-5; TRBD1 agrees at 10 bases. Unmatched junction bases numbered 7, after V lost 7 bases and J lost 5 bases. The CDR3 runs 14 residues.

At least ten counts were recorded for this clonotype. The gene calls are TRBV12-3 or TRBV12-4 and TRBJ1-4, with 8 bases that match TRBD1. This CDR3 has 14 amino acids. V shed 5 bases, J shed 7 bases, and the junction held 6 bases outside the gene matches. The CDR3 nucleotides are TGTGCCAGCAGTAAGGACAGGGAAGGTGAAAAACTGTTTTTT. It encodes CASSKDREGEKLFF.

CDR3 region: CASSPKGADTQETQYF. CDR3 nucleotides: TGTGCCAGCTCACCAAAAGGGGCCGATACCCAAGAGACCCAGTACTTC. V and J are TRBV18 and TRBJ2-5, with D perhaps TRBD1 (5 bases). The germline V gene has CDR1 KGHSH and CDR2 LQKENI. V lost 2 bases to trimming and J lost 1 base, with 14 bases between them. The CDR3 runs 16 residues.

This clonotype was counted between two and nine times. This chain uses TRBV7-9 with TRBJ2-5, with D perhaps matching TRBD1 (6 bases). V was shortened by 3 bases and J by 4 bases, with 15 bases between the two germline ends. The CDR3 is 15 residues long. Germline-derived CDR1 and CDR2 are SEHNR and FQNEAQ (reference sequence). As DNA, the CDR3 is TGTGCCAGCAGCTTTCAGGGGACGCTCGGAGAGACCCAGTACTTC. As protein: CASSFQGTLGETQYF.

By sample share, this clonotype is medium-sized. V is TRBV12-3 or TRBV12-4 and J is TRBJ2-3, with 9 bases fitting TRBD2. The CDR3 is 17 residues long. The junction had 11 bases not matched to a gene; V was cut back by 5 bases and J by 2 bases. CDR3 loop: CASSEPGTSKYTDTQYF. CDR3 coding DNA: TGTGCCAGCAGTGAACCCGGGACTAGCAAATACACAGATACGCAGTATTTT.

The chain has TRBV5-1 and TRBJ1-2; possibly TRBD1 for D (6 bases). The CDR3 runs 16 residues. Trimming pared 0 bases from V and 1 base from J, leaving 13 bases between. CDR1 SGHRS and CDR2 YFSETQ come from the germline V gene. The CDR3 reads CASSLAIDRINYGYTF. The CDR3 DNA sequence: TGCGCCAGCAGCTTGGCCATCGACAGGATTAACTATGGCTACACCTTC.

The rearrangement joins TRBV6-5 to TRBJ2-2, with 10 bases fitting TRBD2. Germline loops: CDR1 MNHEY, CDR2 SVGAGI. There are 16 residues in the CDR3. With 4 bases clipped from V and 6 bases from J, the junction kept 8 bases outside the gene matches. CDR3 region: CASSSGLAGVAGELFF. In DNA form, the CDR3 reads TGTGCCAGCAGTTCTGGGCTAGCGGGGGTCGCCGGGGAGCTGTTTTTT.

The J gene is TRBJ2-5, the V gene TRBV28; 7 nucleotides align to TRBD1. The CDR3 extends over 15 amino acids. In germline, CDR1 is MDHEN, CDR2 SYDVKM. V shed 2 bases, J shed 4 bases, and the junction held 7 bases outside the gene matches. In DNA, the CDR3 is TGTGCCAGCAGTTTACCCACAGGGGTGGGAGAGACCCAGTACTTC. This encodes CASSLPTGVGETQYF.

This chain joins TRBV20-1 and TRBJ1-2; TRBD1 aligns across 8 bases. The CDR3 totals 14 residues. Trimming took 2 bases from V and 0 from J; bases not matched to a gene: 2. Germline lookup yields CDR1 DFQATT and CDR2 SNEGSKA (reference sequence). CDR3 in DNA: TGCAGTGCTAGAAAACAGGGGGCTAACTATGGCTACACCTTC. Translating it yields CSARKQGANYGYTF.

This clonotype was seen a handful of times. The rearrangement links TRBV4-3 to TRBJ2-5; D is unresolved. The CDR3 totals 14 residues. Trimming removed 0 bases from V and 5 bases from J, with 10 bases in between. Germline CDR1 and CDR2: LGHNA and YSLEER. CDR3 nucleotide sequence: TGCGCCAGCAGCCAAGATGCTTACGGGGAGACCCAGTACTTC. It codes for CASSQDAYGETQYF.

This clonotype was detected a few times. V usage is TRBV15 and J usage is TRBJ2-3; TRBD2 agrees at 8 bases. J lost 3 bases, V lost 2 bases, and 7 bases had no gene match. Germline CDR1 and CDR2: LNHNV and YYDKDF (reference sequence). This CDR3 spans 16 amino acids. CDR3 coding DNA: TGTGCCACCAGCAGACCCCTCCCGGGGGGGACAGATACGCAGTATTTT. Its translation: CATSRPLPGGTDTQYF.